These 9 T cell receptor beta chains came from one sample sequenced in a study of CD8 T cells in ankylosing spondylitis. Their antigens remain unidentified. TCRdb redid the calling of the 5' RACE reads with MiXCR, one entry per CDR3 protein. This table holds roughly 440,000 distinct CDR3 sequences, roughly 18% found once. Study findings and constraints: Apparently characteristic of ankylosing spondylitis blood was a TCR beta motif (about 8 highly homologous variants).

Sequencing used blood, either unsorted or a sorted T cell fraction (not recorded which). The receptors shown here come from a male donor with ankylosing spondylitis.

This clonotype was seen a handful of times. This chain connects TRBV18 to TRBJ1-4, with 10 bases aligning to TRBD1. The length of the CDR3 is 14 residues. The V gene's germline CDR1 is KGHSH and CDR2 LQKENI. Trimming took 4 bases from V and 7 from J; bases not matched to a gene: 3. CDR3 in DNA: TGTGCCAGCTCACGACAGGGGGCGACTGAAAAACTGTTTTTT. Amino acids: CASSRQGATEKLFF.

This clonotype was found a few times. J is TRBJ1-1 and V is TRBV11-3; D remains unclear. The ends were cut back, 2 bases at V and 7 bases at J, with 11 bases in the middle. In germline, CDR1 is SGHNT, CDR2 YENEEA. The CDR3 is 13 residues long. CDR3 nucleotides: TGTGCCAGCAGCTTAAAAATGGCCGGTGAAGCTTTCTTT. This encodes CASSLKMAGEAFF.

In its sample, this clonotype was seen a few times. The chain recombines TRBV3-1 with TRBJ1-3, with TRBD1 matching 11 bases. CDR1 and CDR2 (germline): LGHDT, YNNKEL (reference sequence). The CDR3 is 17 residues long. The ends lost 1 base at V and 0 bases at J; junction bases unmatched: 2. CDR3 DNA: TGTGCCAGCAGCCAAGTCGGGACAGGGGGCTCTGGAAACACCATATATTTT. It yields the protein CASSQVGTGGSGNTIYF.

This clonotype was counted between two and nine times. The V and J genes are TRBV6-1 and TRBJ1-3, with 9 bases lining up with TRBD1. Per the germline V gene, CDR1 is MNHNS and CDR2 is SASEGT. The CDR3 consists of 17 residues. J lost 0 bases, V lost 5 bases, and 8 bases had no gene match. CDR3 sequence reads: CASSRGQGGFSGNTIYF. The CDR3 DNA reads TGTGCCAGCAGTCGGGGACAGGGAGGGTTCTCTGGAAACACCATATATTTT.

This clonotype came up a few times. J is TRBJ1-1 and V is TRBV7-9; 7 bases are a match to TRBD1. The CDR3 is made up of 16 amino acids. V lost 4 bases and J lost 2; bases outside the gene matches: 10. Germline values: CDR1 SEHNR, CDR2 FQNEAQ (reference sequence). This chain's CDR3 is CASSSSTGLGNTEAFF. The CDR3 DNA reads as TGTGCCAGCAGCTCCTCGACAGGGTTGGGTAACACTGAAGCTTTCTTT.

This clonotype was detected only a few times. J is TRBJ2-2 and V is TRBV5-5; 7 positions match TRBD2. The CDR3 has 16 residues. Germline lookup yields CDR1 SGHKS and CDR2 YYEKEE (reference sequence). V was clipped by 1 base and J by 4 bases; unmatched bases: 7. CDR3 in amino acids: CASSLILSGGTGELFF. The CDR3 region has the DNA TGTGCCAGCAGCTTGATCTTGTCGGGGGGCACCGGGGAGCTGTTTTTT.

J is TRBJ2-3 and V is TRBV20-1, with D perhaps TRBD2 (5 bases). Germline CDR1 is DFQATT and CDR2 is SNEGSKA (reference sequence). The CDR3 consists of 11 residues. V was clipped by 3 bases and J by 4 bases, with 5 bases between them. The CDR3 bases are TGCAGTGCTAGGGAGGCAGATACGCAGTATTTT. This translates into CSAREADTQYF.

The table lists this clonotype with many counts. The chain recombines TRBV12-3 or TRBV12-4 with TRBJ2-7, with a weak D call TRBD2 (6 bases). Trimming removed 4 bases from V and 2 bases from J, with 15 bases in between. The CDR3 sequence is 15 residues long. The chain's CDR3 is CASSSWGTGAYEQYF. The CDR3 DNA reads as TGTGCCAGCAGTTCCTGGGGCACGGGGGCCTACGAGCAGTACTTC.

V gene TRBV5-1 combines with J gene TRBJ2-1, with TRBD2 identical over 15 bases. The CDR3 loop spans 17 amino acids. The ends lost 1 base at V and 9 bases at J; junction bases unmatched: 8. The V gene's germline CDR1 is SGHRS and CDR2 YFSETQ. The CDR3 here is CASSLLGLAGGVGEQFF. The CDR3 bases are TGCGCCAGCAGCTTGTTAGGACTAGCGGGGGGGGTTGGTGAGCAGTTCTTC.